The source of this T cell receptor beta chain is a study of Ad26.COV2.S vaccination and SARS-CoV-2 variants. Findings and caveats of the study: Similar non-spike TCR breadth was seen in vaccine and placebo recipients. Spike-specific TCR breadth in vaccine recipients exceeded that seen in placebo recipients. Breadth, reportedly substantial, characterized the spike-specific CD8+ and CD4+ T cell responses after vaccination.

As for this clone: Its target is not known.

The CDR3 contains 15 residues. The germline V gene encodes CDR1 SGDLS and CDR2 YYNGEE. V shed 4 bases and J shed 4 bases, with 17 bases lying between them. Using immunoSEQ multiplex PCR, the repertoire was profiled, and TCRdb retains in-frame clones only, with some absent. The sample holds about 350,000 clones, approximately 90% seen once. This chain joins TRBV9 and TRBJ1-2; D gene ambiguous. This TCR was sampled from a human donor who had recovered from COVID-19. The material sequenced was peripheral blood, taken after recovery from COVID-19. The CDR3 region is CASSFQERAAYGYTF. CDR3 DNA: TGTGCCAGCAGCTTCCAGGAAAGGGCTGCCTATGGCTACACCTTC.